This record concerns one T cell receptor (beta chain) sequence. This entry is derived from a study of T cell changes during pregnancy in multiple sclerosis. The V gene's germline CDR1 is MNHNS and CDR2 SASEGT. This CDR3 is built from 16 residues. The V and J ends lost 3 bases and 0 bases respectively, with 14 bases between them. Produced via immunoSEQ multiplex PCR; TCRdb's table is partial and in-frame only. Among under 50,000 clones listed, around 92% were seen once. The specimen comprised CD8+ T cells from peripheral blood mononuclear cells, sampled in the first trimester of pregnancy. The clonotype was recovered from a female donor with multiple sclerosis, enrolled in a pregnancy study. The J gene is TRBJ1-2, the V gene TRBV6-1; maybe TRBD1 (5 bases). The CDR3 DNA is TGTGCCAGCAGTGAGGGAGGACAACTCACTAACTATGGCTACACCTTC. It specifies CASSEGGQLTNYGYTF.